The entry below gives a single T cell receptor beta chain sequence along with its context. The antigen is not known. V was clipped by 2 bases and J by 7 bases, with 8 bases between them. Germline CDR1 reads MDHEN; CDR2 reads SYDVKM. This CDR3 region has 12 residues. The assay was immunoSEQ multiplex PCR, and TCRdb's table has in-frame clones only and misses some. The sample yields approximately 15,000 clones, 85% to 90% seen once. The data derive from a study of T cells and Merkel cell carcinoma outcomes. General study points: In Merkel cell carcinoma, repertoire and T-cell density reportedly predicted outcomes.

The receptor's source is a human donor with Merkel cell carcinoma. The source material was tumor tissue from Merkel cell carcinoma. The chain is built from TRBV28 and TRBJ1-1; D ambiguous. The CDR3 DNA is TGTGCCAGCAGTTTACAACCACTTGAAGCTTTCTTT. Amino acid sequence: CASSLQPLEAFF.